This TCR beta chain appears in the sequencing data of a study of T-cell reconstitution after alpha-beta-depleted transplantation in children. Unique molecular identifiers were used in preparing the TCRbeta library. Using its own MiXCR run on the PCR reads, TCRdb lists one record per CDR3 protein. This sample has over 300,000 distinct CDR3 sequences, with about a tenth found just once. CDR1 is DFQATT, CDR2 SNEGSKA, per germline (reference sequence). Trimming left V 2 bases short and J 2 bases short, with 7 bases between. CDR3 length equals 12 residues. This chain connects TRBV20-1 to TRBJ2-7; D not certain. The TCR was taken from a human donor who donated a stem cell graft to a child with acute lymphoblastic leukemia. The input for sequencing was PBMCs from the stem cell graft donor, taken from the stem cell graft. The DNA of the CDR3 is TGCAGTGCTAGATCCCTAACCTACGAGCAGTACTTC. This translates into CSARSLTYEQYF.